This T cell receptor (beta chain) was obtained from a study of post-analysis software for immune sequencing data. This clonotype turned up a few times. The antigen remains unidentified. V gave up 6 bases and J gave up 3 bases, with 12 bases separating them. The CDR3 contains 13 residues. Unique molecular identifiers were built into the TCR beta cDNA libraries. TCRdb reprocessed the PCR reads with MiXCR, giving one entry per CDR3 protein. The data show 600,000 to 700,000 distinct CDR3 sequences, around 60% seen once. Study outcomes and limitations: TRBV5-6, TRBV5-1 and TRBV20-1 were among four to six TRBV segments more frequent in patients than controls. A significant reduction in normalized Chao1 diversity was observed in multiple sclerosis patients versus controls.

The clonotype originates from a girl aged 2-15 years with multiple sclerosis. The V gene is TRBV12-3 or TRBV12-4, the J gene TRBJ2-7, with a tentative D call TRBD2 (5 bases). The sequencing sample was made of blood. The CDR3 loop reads CASRPAGVYEQYF. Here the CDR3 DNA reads TGTGCCAGCAGGCCAGCCGGGGTCTACGAGCAGTACTTC.